This T cell receptor beta chain was observed in a study of neurological immune-mediated disorders. Whole-study results and caveats: The greatest TCR clonal expansion occurred in HTLV-1-associated myelopathy and the least in multiple sclerosis, which fell below healthy controls.

This clonotype was found many times. Antigen: not known. The authors made cDNA by 5'RACE with 10-nucleotide random UMIs. Using its own MiXCR run on the 5' RACE reads, TCRdb lists one record per CDR3 protein. The sample has some 79,000 distinct CDR3 sequences, roughly 15% seen once. The receptor was derived from a woman aged 45-65 years in good health. The sample consisted of PBMCs.

CDR3: CASSPRGEYEQYF. The CDR3 DNA follows: TGTGCCAGCAGCCCCAGGGGCGAATACGAGCAGTACTTC. The chain employs TRBV7-9 and TRBJ2-7, with a tentative D call TRBD1 (6 bases). CDR3 length equals 13 residues. Germline V gene data show CDR1 as SEHNR and CDR2 as FQNEAQ (reference sequence). V was clipped by 5 bases and J by 4 bases, with 12 bases between them.